What follows are 17 T cell receptor beta chains derived from one specimen sequenced in a study of preoperative IRX-2 immunotherapy in early breast cancer. Libraries were prepared by immunoSEQ multiplex PCR; TCRdb keeps only in-frame clonotypes and omits some of them. Of 35,000 to 40,000 clones listed, about four fifths are singletons. Described treatment: preoperative locoregional IRX-2 cytokine immunotherapy. This sample comprised lymph node tissue, obtained after IRX-2 immunotherapy. The receptors were sampled from a human donor with breast cancer.

This rearrangement joins TRBV15 to TRBJ2-1, with D perhaps matching TRBD2 (5 bases). The length of the CDR3 is 16 residues. Germline V CDR1 and CDR2: LNHNV, YYDKDF (reference sequence). The V end was cut by 0 bases, the J end by 6 bases, with 15 bases between. CDR3 sequence reads: CATSRDPGSGGNEQFF. The CDR3, as DNA: TGTGCCACCAGCAGAGATCCGGGGTCCGGTGGCAATGAGCAGTTCTTC.

The V gene is TRBV28, the J gene TRBJ1-2; 7 bases match TRBD1. V lost 4 bases, J lost 3 bases, and 8 bases stayed unmatched. CDR1 and CDR2 (germline): MDHEN, SYDVKM. This CDR3 spans 15 amino acids. The CDR3 spells CASSSFDRVDYGYTF. The CDR3 nucleotides read TGTGCCAGCAGTTCCTTTGACAGGGTGGACTATGGCTACACCTTC.

V usage is TRBV6-8 and J usage is TRBJ1-2; D may be TRBD1 (5 bases). The CDR3 length is 15 residues. V lost 0 bases and J lost 3, with 11 bases in between. Germline lookup yields CDR1 MNHGY and CDR2 SAAAGT. CDR3 in amino acids: CASSYSRGRYYGYTF. CDR3 sequence (DNA): TGTGCCAGCAGTTACTCGCGGGGACGGTACTATGGCTACACCTTC.

V is TRBV7-1 and J is TRBJ2-5, with D possibly matching TRBD2 (6 bases). TRBV7-1 belongs to the ORF category, with a function that is uncertain. The germline V and J ends were trimmed by 8 bases and 4 bases, with 14 bases remaining between them. The CDR3 extends over 13 amino acids. DNA for the CDR3: TGTGCCAGCTCCACGGGGGATGCAGAGACCCAGTACTTC. Translated, it gives CASSTGDAETQYF.

This chain connects TRBV28 to TRBJ1-1, with TRBD1 as a possible D gene (5 bases). This CDR3 is 17 amino acids long. Looked up from germline, CDR1 is MDHEN and CDR2 is SYDVKM. Trimming shortened V by 1 base and J by 0 bases, and 15 bases separated the two germline ends. CDR3: CASSLFRGEYMNTEAFF. CDR3 coding DNA: TGTGCCAGCAGTTTATTTCGGGGGGAATACATGAACACTGAAGCTTTCTTT.

The J gene is TRBJ2-2, the V gene TRBV19; D is perhaps TRBD1 (5 bases). The germline V gene has CDR1 LNHDA and CDR2 SQIVND (reference sequence). V lost 8 bases and J lost 5, with 9 bases in between. The CDR3 covers 12 residues. The CDR3 here is CASGYRTGELFF. The CDR3 nucleotides are TGTGCCAGTGGGTACAGGACCGGGGAGCTGTTTTTT.

The chain couples TRBV19 to TRBJ1-2, with D possibly TRBD1 on 5 matching bases. V was clipped by 4 bases and J by 2 bases, with 8 bases between them. Germline V gene sequence: CDR1 LNHDA, CDR2 SQIVND (reference sequence). The CDR3 runs 13 residues. The CDR3 spells CASSKRGNYGYTF. The CDR3 nucleotides are TGTGCCAGTAGTAAGAGGGGAAACTATGGCTACACCTTC.

The genes are TRBV28 and TRBJ1-3, with no clear D. This CDR3 is built from 16 residues. CDR1 and CDR2 (germline): MDHEN, SYDVKM. V was trimmed by 2 bases and J by 4 bases, leaving 15 bases between them. CDR3 sequence: CASSLRTLQAGNTIYF. The CDR3 DNA sequence: TGTGCCAGCAGTTTAAGGACTCTTCAAGCAGGAAACACCATATATTTT.

The J gene is TRBJ2-1, the V gene TRBV6-8; unclear D gene. Per the germline V gene, CDR1 is MNHGY and CDR2 is SAAAGT. CDR3 length: 12 residues. V lost 1 base to trimming and J lost 10 bases, with 8 bases between them. The CDR3 DNA follows: TGTGCCAGCAGTTACTGGCTCGGGGAGCAGTTCTTC. This translates into CASSYWLGEQFF.

The V gene is TRBV11-3, the J gene TRBJ1-2; D gene ambiguous. This CDR3 is 14 amino acids long. The germline gives CDR1 SGHNT, CDR2 YENEEA. V was shortened by 6 bases and J by 5 bases, with 16 bases between the two germline ends. In DNA, the CDR3 is TGTGCCAGCAGTCTAAGACCGGGTTCATATGGCTACACCTTC. Its protein is CASSLRPGSYGYTF.

The table lists this clone with a few counts. The CDR3 region is CASRPGQESLNTEAFF. CDR3 DNA: TGTGCCAGCAGACCGGGACAGGAATCGCTGAACACTGAAGCTTTCTTT. The V gene is TRBV6-8, the J gene TRBJ1-1; 8 bases map to TRBD1. The CDR3 has 16 amino acids. The germline CDR1 and CDR2 sequences are MNHGY and SAAAGT. V lost 6 bases to trimming and J lost 0 bases; unmatched junction nucleotides: 9.

This chain connects TRBV2 to TRBJ1-2; maybe TRBD1 (6 bases). Germline values: CDR1 SNHLY, CDR2 FYNNEI. Trimming left V 6 bases short and J 0 bases short, with 17 bases between. The CDR3 contains 16 residues. The DNA of the CDR3 is TGTGCCAGCAGCCTCGCGGGGGACACAACTAACTATGGCTACACCTTC. This encodes CASSLAGDTTNYGYTF.

CDR3 in amino acids: CASSRTGSYGYTF. The DNA for the CDR3 is TGTGCCAGCAGCCGGACAGGTAGCTATGGCTACACCTTC. V gene TRBV7-1 combines with J gene TRBJ1-2; 7 bases map to TRBD1. TRBV7-1 is labeled an ORF, and its function is uncertain. The CDR3 totals 13 residues. J gave up 4 bases and V 5 bases, and 4 bases lay outside the gene matches.

On this clone: At one of its ends the junction is not consistent with the germline gene, which may arise from a read error. This chain connects TRBV6-8 to TRBJ2-2; the D is unclear. Looked up from germline, CDR1 is MNHGY and CDR2 is SAAAGT. The CDR3 has 13 residues. The CDR3 DNA reads as TGTGCCAGCAGTGACTCTCACACCGGGGAGCTGTTTTTT. It specifies CASSDSHTGELFF.

The CDR3 is CASSLQGTVTDTQYF. DNA of the CDR3: TGTGCCAGCAGTCTCCAAGGGACAGTTACAGATACGCAGTATTTT. The chain is built from TRBV27 and TRBJ2-3; 7 bases match TRBD1. The germline V gene has CDR1 MNHEY and CDR2 SMNVEV (reference sequence). The CDR3 has 15 residues. Trimming cost V 5 bases and J 3 bases; bases outside gene matches: 8.

This clone was seen just once. The gene calls are TRBV12-5 and TRBJ2-2; D may match TRBD1 or TRBD2 (6 bases each). V shed 1 base and J shed 6 bases, with 15 bases lying between them. The CDR3 is made up of 16 amino acids. CDR1 and CDR2 (germline): LGHNT, FRNRAP. The DNA for the CDR3 is TGTGCTAGTGGTTTGGCCTCCGGGGGCAGACCCGGGGAGCTGTTTTTT. Translation: CASGLASGGRPGELFF.

The chain couples TRBV14 to TRBJ1-6, with 7 bases matching TRBD1. Trimming removed 1 base from V and 8 bases from J; junction bases left unmatched: 2. Germline V gene lookup returns CDR1 SGHDN and CDR2 FVKESK. This CDR3 has 14 residues. The CDR3 spells CASSQGQGYSPLHF. CDR3 DNA sequence: TGTGCCAGCAGCCAAGGACAGGGTTATTCACCCCTCCACTTT.